The TCR beta chain under discussion was sequenced for a study of CD8+ T cells in alopecia areata. Points from the study as a whole: Possibly because of HLA-related factors, TCR sharing was less clear across patients than in mice. Lesional scalp exceeded normal scalp in clonality, especially in alopecia totalis/universalis. Normal skin's resident alphabeta T cells are also sequenced in scalp samples.

Indicated treatment: oral pan-JAK inhibitor, 5-10 mg twice daily. RNA was isolated and reverse transcribed to cDNA, the sequencing template. Clones were read by immunoSEQ multiplex PCR, and TCRdb kept only the in-frame ones, dropping some. The sample has around 270,000 clones; 58% are singletons. To note about this clone: Its antigen is not known.

V lost 2 bases and J 1 base, leaving 8 bases between the germline ends. Germline V gives CDR1 GTSNPN, CDR2 SVGIG (reference sequence). The CDR3 consists of 13 residues. Sequenced here: CD4+ T cells sorted from blood, sampled at week 24, from a patient treated with tofacitinib. The J gene is TRBJ1-1, the V gene TRBV30, with D unresolved. The receptor comes from a human donor with alopecia areata. In DNA, the CDR3 is TGTGCCTGGAGTAACGGGGAGAACACTGAAGCTTTCTTT. Translation: CAWSNGENTEAFF.